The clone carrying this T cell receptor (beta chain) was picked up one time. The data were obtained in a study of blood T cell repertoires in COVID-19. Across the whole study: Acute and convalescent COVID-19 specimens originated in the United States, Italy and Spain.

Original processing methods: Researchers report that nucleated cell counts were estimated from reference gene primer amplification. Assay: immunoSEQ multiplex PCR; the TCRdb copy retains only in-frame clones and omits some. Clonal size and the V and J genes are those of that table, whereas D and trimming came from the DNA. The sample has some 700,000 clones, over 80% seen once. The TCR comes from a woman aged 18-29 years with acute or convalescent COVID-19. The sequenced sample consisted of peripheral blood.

The CDR3 DNA reads as TGTGCCAGCAAGTCGGGGTTAATCAATCAGCCCCAGCATTTT. Translation gives CASKSGLINQPQHF. The J gene is TRBJ1-5, the V gene TRBV28; D is uncertain. Looked up from germline, CDR1 is MDHEN and CDR2 is SYDVKM. This CDR3 has 14 residues. The germline V and J ends were trimmed by 7 bases and 3 bases, with 13 bases remaining between them.